The T cell receptor (beta chain) described here comes from a study of cytomegalovirus exposure and HLA in healthy donors. Amplification used 60 Vbeta primers and 13 Jbeta primers. Only in-frame clones appear in the TCRdb table, and some are missing; sequencing was by immunoSEQ multiplex PCR. This sample carries 95,000 to 150,000 clones, 83% of them seen once, and the ten largest clones take roughly 20%. General study findings and limits: A few of the chains that were CMV-associated were confirmed in vitro to be specific for CMV antigens.

This CDR3 comprises 10 residues. From germline, CDR1 is DFQATT and CDR2 SNEGSKA (reference sequence). V lost 7 bases to trimming and J lost 5 bases, with 5 bases between them. The donors gave bone marrow, and they were healthy. As for this clone: Its antigen is still unknown.

This TCR derives from a man aged 18 to 30 in good health and CMV-seropositive. The rearrangement uses TRBV20-1 and TRBJ2-2, with a tentative D call TRBD2 (5 bases). The sequenced sample consisted of PBMCs. CDR3 protein: CSGETGELFF. Written as DNA, the CDR3 is TGCAGTGGGGAGACCGGGGAGCTGTTTTTT.